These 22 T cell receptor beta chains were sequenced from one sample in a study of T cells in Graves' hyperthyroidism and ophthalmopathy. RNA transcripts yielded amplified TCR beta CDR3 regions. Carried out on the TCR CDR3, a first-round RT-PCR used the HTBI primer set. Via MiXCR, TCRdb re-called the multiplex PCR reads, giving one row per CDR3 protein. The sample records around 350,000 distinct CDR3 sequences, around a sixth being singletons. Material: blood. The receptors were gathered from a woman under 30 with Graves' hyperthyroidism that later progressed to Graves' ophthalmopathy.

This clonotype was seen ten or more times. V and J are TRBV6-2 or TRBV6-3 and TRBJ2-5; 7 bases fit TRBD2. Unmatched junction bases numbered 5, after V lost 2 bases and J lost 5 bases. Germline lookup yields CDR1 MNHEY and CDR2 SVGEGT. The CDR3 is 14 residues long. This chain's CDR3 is CASSYRGSGETQYF. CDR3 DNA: TGTGCCAGCAGTTACCGCGGGAGCGGGGAGACCCAGTACTTC.

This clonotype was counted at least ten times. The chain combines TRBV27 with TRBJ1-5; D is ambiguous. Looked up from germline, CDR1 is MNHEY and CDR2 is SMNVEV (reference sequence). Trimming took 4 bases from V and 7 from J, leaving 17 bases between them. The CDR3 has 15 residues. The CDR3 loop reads CASSYKYASGQPQHF. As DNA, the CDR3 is TGTGCCAGCAGTTACAAATACGCGAGCGGCCAGCCCCAGCATTTT.

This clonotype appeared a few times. The CDR3 DNA sequence: TGTGCCTGGAGTGGACAGATTCCCGGGGAGCTGTTTTTT. This encodes CAWSGQIPGELFF. The V call is TRBV30, the J call TRBJ2-2; D possibly corresponds to TRBD1 (5 bases). V lost 1 base and J lost 6, with 9 bases in between. Germline CDR1 is GTSNPN and CDR2 is SVGIG (reference sequence). The CDR3 consists of 13 residues. Using reference TRBV30 and TRBJ2-2 for the parts outside the CDR3, the full variable domain is SQTIHQWPATLVQPVGSPLSLECTVEGTSNPNLYWYRQAAGRGLQLLFYSVGIGQISSEVPQNLSASRPQDRQFILSSKKLLLSDSGFYLCAWSGQIPGELFFGEGSRLTVL.

In DNA, the CDR3 is TGTGCCATGGCCGGGACACCAAATTCACCCCTCCACTTT. This encodes CAMAGTPNSPLHF. The rearrangement links TRBV10-3 to TRBJ1-6; tentative D call: TRBD1 (6 bases). This CDR3 comprises 13 residues. The V gene lost 9 bases and the J gene lost 7 bases, with 13 bases spanning the gap. The V gene's germline CDR1 is ENHRY and CDR2 SYGVKD.

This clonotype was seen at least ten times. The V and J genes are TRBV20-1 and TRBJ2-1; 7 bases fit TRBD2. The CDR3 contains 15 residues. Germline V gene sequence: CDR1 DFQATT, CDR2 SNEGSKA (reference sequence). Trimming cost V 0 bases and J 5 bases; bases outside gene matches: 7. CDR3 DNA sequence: TGCAGTGCTAGAGATGACCAGCGGGGCGACAATGAGCAGTTCTTC. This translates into CSARDDQRGDNEQFF.

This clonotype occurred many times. The chain's CDR3 is CASSFGGVGYEQYF. The DNA for the CDR3 is TGTGCCAGCAGCTTCGGAGGGGTAGGCTACGAGCAGTACTTC. V gene TRBV7-9 combines with J gene TRBJ2-7, with a possible D match to TRBD2 (6 bases). The CDR3 totals 14 residues. CDR1 is SEHNR, CDR2 FQNEAQ, per germline (reference sequence). V gave up 3 bases and J gave up 3 bases, with 12 bases separating them.

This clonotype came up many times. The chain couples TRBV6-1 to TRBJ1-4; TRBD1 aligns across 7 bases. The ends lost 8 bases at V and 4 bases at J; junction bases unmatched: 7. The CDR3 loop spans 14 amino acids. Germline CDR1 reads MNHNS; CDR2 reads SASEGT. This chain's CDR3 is CASQDRRRNEKLFF. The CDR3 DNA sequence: TGTGCCAGCCAGGACAGGCGCCGTAATGAAAAACTGTTTTTT.

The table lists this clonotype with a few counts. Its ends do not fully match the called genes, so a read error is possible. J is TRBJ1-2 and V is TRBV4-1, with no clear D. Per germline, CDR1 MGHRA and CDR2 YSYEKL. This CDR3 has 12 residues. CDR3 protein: CAGSQDWGGYTF. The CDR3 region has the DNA TGCGCCGGCAGCCAAGATTGGGGTGGCTACACCTTC.

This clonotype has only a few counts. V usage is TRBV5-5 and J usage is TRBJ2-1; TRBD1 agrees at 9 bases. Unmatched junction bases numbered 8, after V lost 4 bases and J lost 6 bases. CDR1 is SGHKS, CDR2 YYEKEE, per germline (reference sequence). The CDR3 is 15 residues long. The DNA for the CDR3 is TGTGCCAGCAGCAAACGGGACAGGGTATCCAATGAGCAGTTCTTC. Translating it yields CASSKRDRVSNEQFF.

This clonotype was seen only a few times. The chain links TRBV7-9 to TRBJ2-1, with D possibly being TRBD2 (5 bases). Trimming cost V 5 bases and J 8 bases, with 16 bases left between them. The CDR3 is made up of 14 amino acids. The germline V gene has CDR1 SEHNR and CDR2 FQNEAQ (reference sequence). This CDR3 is CASSPSLVFYEQFF. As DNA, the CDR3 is TGTGCCAGCAGCCCTAGCCTAGTGTTCTATGAGCAGTTCTTC.

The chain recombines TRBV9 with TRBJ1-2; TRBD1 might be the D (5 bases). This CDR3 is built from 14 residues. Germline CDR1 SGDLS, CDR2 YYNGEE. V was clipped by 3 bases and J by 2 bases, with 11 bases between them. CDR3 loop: CASSGAGINYGYTF. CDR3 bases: TGTGCCAGCAGCGGGGCAGGGATAAACTATGGCTACACCTTC. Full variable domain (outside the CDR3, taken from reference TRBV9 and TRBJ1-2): DSGVTQTPKHLITATGQRVTLRCSPRSGDLSVYWYQQSLDQGLQFLIQYYNGEERAKGNILERFSAQQFPDLHSELNLSSLELGDSALYFCASSGAGINYGYTFGSGTRLTVV.

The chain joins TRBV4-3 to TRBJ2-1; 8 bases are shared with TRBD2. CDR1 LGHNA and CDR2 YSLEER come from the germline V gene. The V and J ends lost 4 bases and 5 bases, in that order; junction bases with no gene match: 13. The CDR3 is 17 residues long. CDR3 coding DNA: TGCGCCAGCAGCCTCAGATCCGGACTAGCCGCCGACAATGAGCAGTTCTTC. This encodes CASSLRSGLAADNEQFF.

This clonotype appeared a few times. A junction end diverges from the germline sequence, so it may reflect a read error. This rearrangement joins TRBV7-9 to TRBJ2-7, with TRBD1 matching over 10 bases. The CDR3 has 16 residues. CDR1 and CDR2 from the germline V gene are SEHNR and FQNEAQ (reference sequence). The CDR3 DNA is TGTGCCAGCAGCTTAATGTGGGACAGGGGCGACGACGAGCTGTACTTC. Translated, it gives CASSLMWDRGDDELYF.

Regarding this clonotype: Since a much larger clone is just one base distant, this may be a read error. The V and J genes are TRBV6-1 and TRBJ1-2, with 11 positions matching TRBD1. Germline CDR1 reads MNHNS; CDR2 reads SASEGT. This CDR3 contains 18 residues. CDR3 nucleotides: TGTGCCAGCAGCCCAGGACAGGGGGCTAATGGGGCCCTCTATGGCTGCACCTTC. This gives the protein CASSPGQGANGALYGCTF.

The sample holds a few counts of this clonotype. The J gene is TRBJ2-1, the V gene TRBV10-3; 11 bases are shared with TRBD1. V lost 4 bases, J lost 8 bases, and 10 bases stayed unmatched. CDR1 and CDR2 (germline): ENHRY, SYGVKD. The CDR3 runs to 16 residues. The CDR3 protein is CAISAPDRGRFDEQFF. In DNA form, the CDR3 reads TGTGCCATCAGTGCGCCGGACAGGGGGCGCTTCGATGAGCAGTTCTTC.

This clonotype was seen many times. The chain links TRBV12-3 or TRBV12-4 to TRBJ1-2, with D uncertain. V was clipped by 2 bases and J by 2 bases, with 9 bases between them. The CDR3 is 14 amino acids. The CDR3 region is CASSLKAANYGYTF. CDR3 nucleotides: TGTGCCAGCAGTTTAAAGGCAGCGAACTATGGCTACACCTTC.

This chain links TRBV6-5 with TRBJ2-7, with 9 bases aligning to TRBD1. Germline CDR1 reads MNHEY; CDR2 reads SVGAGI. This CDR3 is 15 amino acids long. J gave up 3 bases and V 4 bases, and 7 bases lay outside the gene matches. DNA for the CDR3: TGTGCCAGCAGTTCACAGGGGGCCATGGGCTACGAGCAGTACTTC. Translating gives CASSSQGAMGYEQYF.

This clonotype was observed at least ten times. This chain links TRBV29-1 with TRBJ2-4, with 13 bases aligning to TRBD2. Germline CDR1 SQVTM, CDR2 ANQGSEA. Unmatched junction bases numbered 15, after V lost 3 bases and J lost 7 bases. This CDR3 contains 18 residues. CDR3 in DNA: TGCAGCGTTGAGTCCGACGAACTAGGACTAGCGGGGGAGAACATTCAGTACTTC. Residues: CSVESDELGLAGENIQYF.

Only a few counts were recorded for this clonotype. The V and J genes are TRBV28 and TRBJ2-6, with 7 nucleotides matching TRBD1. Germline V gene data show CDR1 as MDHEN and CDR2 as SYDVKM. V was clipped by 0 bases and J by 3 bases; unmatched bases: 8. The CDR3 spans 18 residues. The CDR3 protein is CASSLWAPTGVGANVLTF. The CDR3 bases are TGTGCCAGCAGTTTATGGGCCCCTACAGGGGTTGGGGCCAACGTCCTGACTTTC. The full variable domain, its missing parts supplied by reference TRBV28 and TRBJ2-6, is DVKVTQSSRYLVKRTGEKVFLECVQDMDHENMFWYRQDPGLGLRLIYFSYDVKMKEKGDIPEGYSVSREKKERFSLILESASTNQTSMYLCASSLWAPTGVGANVLTFGAGSRLTVL.

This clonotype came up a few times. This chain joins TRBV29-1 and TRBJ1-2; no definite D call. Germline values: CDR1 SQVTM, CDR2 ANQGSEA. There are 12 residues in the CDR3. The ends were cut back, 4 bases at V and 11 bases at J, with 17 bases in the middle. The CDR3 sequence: CSVVGETLPYTF. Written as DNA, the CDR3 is TGCAGCGTTGTCGGGGAGACCTTACCGTACACCTTC.

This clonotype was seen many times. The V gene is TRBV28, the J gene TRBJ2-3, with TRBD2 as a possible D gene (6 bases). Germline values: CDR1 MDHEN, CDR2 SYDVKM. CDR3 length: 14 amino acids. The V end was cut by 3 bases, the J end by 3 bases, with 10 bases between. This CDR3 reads CASSFWTKTDTQYF. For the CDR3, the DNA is TGTGCCAGCAGTTTTTGGACTAAAACAGATACGCAGTATTTT.

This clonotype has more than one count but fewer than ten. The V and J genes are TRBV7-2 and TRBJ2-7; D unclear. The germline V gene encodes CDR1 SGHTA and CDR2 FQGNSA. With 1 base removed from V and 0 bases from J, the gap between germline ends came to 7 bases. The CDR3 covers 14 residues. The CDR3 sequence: CASSLVYLSYEQYF. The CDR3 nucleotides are TGTGCCAGCAGCTTAGTCTACCTCTCCTACGAGCAGTACTTC.